The 19 T cell receptor beta chains given below trace back to one sample, sequenced in a study of cytotoxic CD8 clonotypes in ibrutinib-treated CLL. Using immunoSEQ multiplex PCR, the repertoire was profiled, and TCRdb retains in-frame clones only, with some absent. The data contain about 200,000 clones, over 55% of them seen just once; the ten biggest clones take up roughly 13%. Material: PBMCs, obtained after 24 months of ibrutinib treatment. The receptors here all came from a human donor with chronic lymphocytic leukemia.

V is TRBV29-1 and J is TRBJ2-1, with no clear D. The germline V gene has CDR1 SQVTM and CDR2 ANQGSEA. This CDR3 is 12 amino acids long. Trimming shortened V by 7 bases and J by 3 bases, and 10 bases separated the two germline ends. DNA for the CDR3: TGCAGCGCCGGACGGATCTACAATGAGCAGTTCTTC. Its translation: CSAGRIYNEQFF.

This clone was seen more than once but under ten times. The chain employs TRBV28 and TRBJ1-2, with D possibly being TRBD1 (5 bases). V lost 10 bases, J lost 2 bases, and 11 bases lay in between. Germline CDR1 is MDHEN and CDR2 is SYDVKM. The CDR3 extends over 12 amino acids. DNA of the CDR3: TGTGCCACTAAAGGGGTGAACTATGGCTACACCTTC. Protein: CATKGVNYGYTF.

The chain carries TRBV30 and TRBJ2-7, with D maybe TRBD1 (5 bases). With 1 base removed from V and 4 bases from J, the gap between germline ends came to 11 bases. Germline V gene lookup returns CDR1 GTSNPN and CDR2 SVGIG (reference sequence). There are 13 residues in the CDR3. The CDR3 DNA reads TGTGCCTGGAGTGGTGGGGCAGCGTACGAGCAGTACTTC. This codes for CAWSGGAAYEQYF.

This clone came up a few times. The V gene is TRBV29-1, the J gene TRBJ1-2, with D perhaps TRBD1 (6 bases). Germline CDR1 reads SQVTM; CDR2 reads ANQGSEA. V lost 1 base and J lost 5, with 17 bases in between. There are 15 residues in the CDR3. The CDR3 is CSVEVKGGWVYGYTF. The DNA for the CDR3 is TGCAGCGTTGAAGTGAAAGGGGGATGGGTGTATGGCTACACCTTC.

J is TRBJ1-4 and V is TRBV10-3; 7 bases match TRBD1. The CDR3 covers 15 residues. V shed 6 bases and J 6 bases; nucleotides not matched to a gene: 10. Germline-derived CDR1 and CDR2 are ENHRY and SYGVKD. CDR3 protein: CAIRNRDSRDEKLFF. The CDR3, as DNA: TGTGCCATCAGGAACCGGGACAGCCGGGATGAAAAACTGTTTTTT.

The rearrangement links TRBV2 to TRBJ2-5, with D uncertain. V lost 3 bases and J 2 bases, leaving 4 bases between the germline ends. The CDR3 has 12 residues. The germline gives CDR1 SNHLY, CDR2 FYNNEI. CDR3: CASSDKQETQYF. CDR3 DNA sequence: TGTGCCAGCAGTGACAAACAAGAGACCCAGTACTTC.

CDR3 amino acids: CASSFRPAGMDGYTF. The CDR3 DNA follows: TGCGCCAGCAGCTTCCGGCCGGCTGGGATGGATGGCTACACCTTC. The chain recombines TRBV5-1 with TRBJ1-2; no definite D call. With 2 bases removed from V and 6 bases from J, the gap between germline ends came to 17 bases. This CDR3 region has 15 residues. Germline CDR1 SGHRS, CDR2 YFSETQ.

This chain uses TRBV25-1 with TRBJ1-4, with D possibly TRBD1 on 5 matching bases. The CDR3 extends over 15 amino acids. In germline, CDR1 is MGHDK, CDR2 SYGVNS. Trimming took off 1 base at V and 6 bases at J, with 12 bases between the two ends. The CDR3 loop is CASSEFFGGDEKLFF. The CDR3 region has the DNA TGTGCCAGCAGTGAATTTTTCGGAGGGGATGAAAAACTGTTTTTT.

CDR3 coding DNA: TGTGCCAGCAGCCGTATGAACCAAGAGACCCAGTACTTC. It codes for CASSRMNQETQYF. The chain combines TRBV11-2 with TRBJ2-5; D gene ambiguous. Trimming took 5 bases from V and 0 from J, leaving 7 bases between them. CDR1 SGHAT and CDR2 FQNNGV come from the germline V gene. This CDR3 spans 13 amino acids. The full variable domain, rest sourced from reference TRBV11-2 and TRBJ2-5, is EAGVAQSPRYKIIEKRQSVAFWCNPISGHATLYWYQQILGQGPKLLIQFQNNGVVDDSQLPKDRFSAERLKGVDSTLKIQPAKLEDSAVYLCASSRMNQETQYFGPGTRLLVL.

This clone was found once. V is TRBV28 and J is TRBJ1-4; D possibly corresponds to TRBD1 (5 bases). The CDR3 is 16 residues long. The germline V and J ends were trimmed by 6 bases and 0 bases, with 14 bases remaining between them. Germline V CDR1 and CDR2: MDHEN, SYDVKM. CDR3 sequence (DNA): TGTGCCAGCAGGGGACCGAGCATTGCAACTAATGAAAAACTGTTTTTT. The encoded protein is CASRGPSIATNEKLFF.

The gene calls are TRBV19 and TRBJ1-1; the match to TRBD1 covers 10 bases. The CDR3 contains 15 residues. The V gene end was trimmed by 4 bases and the J gene end by 6 bases; junction bases not matched to a gene: 8. Germline values: CDR1 LNHDA, CDR2 SQIVND (reference sequence). As DNA, the CDR3 is TGTGCCAGTAGTAAACACCCGGGACAGGGGCCTGAAGCTTTCTTT. Translated, it gives CASSKHPGQGPEAFF.

This clone was observed a few times. The rearrangement uses TRBV5-1 and TRBJ1-2; the D is unclear. The germline gives CDR1 SGHRS, CDR2 YFSETQ. This CDR3 has 12 amino acids. The V gene lost 0 bases and the J gene lost 7 bases, with 7 bases spanning the gap. The CDR3 DNA is TGCGCCAGCAGCTTGGGGCAACTTGGCTACACCTTC. The encoded protein is CASSLGQLGYTF.

This clone was seen once. CDR3 sequence: CASSISGGTDTQYF. The CDR3 region has the DNA TGTGCCAGTAGTATTTCTGGTGGCACAGATACGCAGTATTTT. The V gene is TRBV19, the J gene TRBJ2-3; D not resolved. Trimming cost V 3 bases and J 1 base, with 8 bases left between them. The CDR3 loop spans 14 amino acids. Germline CDR1 is LNHDA and CDR2 is SQIVND (reference sequence).

The chain carries TRBV4-2 and TRBJ2-3; no definite D call. Germline-derived CDR1 and CDR2 are LGHNA and YNFKEQ. V was shortened by 4 bases and J by 1 base, with 15 bases between the two germline ends. The CDR3 sequence is 16 residues long. The chain's CDR3 is CASSPYSLGGTDTQYF. The CDR3 DNA is TGTGCCAGCAGCCCCTACAGTTTAGGAGGCACAGATACGCAGTATTTT.

This chain uses TRBV7-9 with TRBJ2-1; TRBD2 agrees at 7 bases. CDR3 size: 13 residues. J gave up 14 bases and V 4 bases, and 11 bases lay outside the gene matches. Germline V CDR1 and CDR2: SEHNR, FQNEAQ (reference sequence). The chain's CDR3 is CASSSRTRTVEFF. CDR3 nucleotide sequence: TGTGCCAGCAGCTCACGGACTAGAACGGTTGAGTTCTTC.

The genes are TRBV6-5 and TRBJ2-7; D call uncertain. With 10 bases removed from V and 1 base from J, the gap between germline ends came to 14 bases. Germline CDR1 and CDR2: MNHEY and SVGAGI. The CDR3 consists of 13 residues. The CDR3 here is CATLRPSSYEQYF. DNA for the CDR3: TGTGCCACCCTCCGACCCTCATCCTACGAGCAGTACTTC.

This chain connects TRBV11-3 to TRBJ2-1; weak D call: TRBD1 (6 bases). The V end lost 5 bases, the J end lost 9 bases, and 8 bases lay between the germline ends. Germline assignment: CDR1 SGHNT and CDR2 YENEEA. This CDR3 region has 11 residues. This CDR3 is CASSRGGEQFF. The DNA of the CDR3 is TGTGCCAGCAGCAGAGGGGGTGAGCAGTTCTTC.

The gene calls are TRBV10-3 and TRBJ2-3; a possible D gene is TRBD1 (7 bases). The CDR3 sequence is 15 residues long. V lost 4 bases and J 4 bases, leaving 15 bases between the germline ends. Germline V gene sequence: CDR1 ENHRY, CDR2 SYGVKD. CDR3 in amino acids: CAISGGTVGADTQYF. The CDR3 DNA reads as TGTGCCATCAGTGGCGGGACAGTAGGTGCAGATACGCAGTATTTT.

The chain employs TRBV5-1 and TRBJ2-3; possibly TRBD1 for D (6 bases). The germline CDR1 and CDR2 sequences are SGHRS and YFSETQ. This CDR3 has 15 residues. Trimming removed 3 bases from V and 2 bases from J, with 13 bases in between. The CDR3 DNA reads as TGCGCCAGCAGCTACCGACAGGTGGACACAGATACGCAGTATTTT. This sequence encodes CASSYRQVDTDTQYF.